Here is one T cell receptor beta chain with its context. Antigen unknown. Each donor was healthy, and each was a bone marrow donor. The data belong to a study of cytomegalovirus exposure and HLA in healthy donors. Study context: The early release's HLA-typed donors yielded 65 million to 85 million unique TCRs. Study observations and caveats: Accurate prediction of most subjects' HLA-A and HLA-B alleles from TCR beta sequences was reported. Later analysis revealed greater clonal expansion in HLA-associated TCR beta chains than in equally common others.

The PCR was carried out with 60 Vbeta primers and 13 Jbeta primers. Sequencing used immunoSEQ multiplex PCR; TCRdb keeps in-frame clones, though not all of them. The sample lists around 140,000 clones, 77% occurring once. The receptor comes from a male donor in good health and CMV-seropositive. The sample taken for sequencing was PBMCs.

In DNA, the CDR3 is TGTGCCAGCAGCCTCTGGATTTGGGGGGCCGGGGAGCTGTTTTTT. Translated: CASSLWIWGAGELFF. The J gene is TRBJ2-2, the V gene TRBV2; perhaps TRBD2 as D (6 bases). Germline loops: CDR1 SNHLY, CDR2 FYNNEI. The CDR3 extends over 15 amino acids. The germline V and J ends were trimmed by 6 bases and 6 bases, with 17 bases remaining between them.